This is a list of T cell receptor beta chains from one sample in a study of control samples from healthy donors and cancer patients. Libraries were prepared by immunoSEQ multiplex PCR; TCRdb keeps only in-frame clonotypes and omits some of them. In all, the sample yields about 190,000 clones. Sequencing was performed on blood. These receptors were collected from a woman between 25 and 40 years old in good health. CDR3s include the opening cysteine and the closing phenylalanine or tryptophan. Fields, in order: J gene, V gene, D gene, CDR3 protein, CDR3 DNA. The D gene is left open where the match is weak.

TRBJ2-7 TRBV28 . CASSPSGTFIYEQYF TGTGCCAGCAGTCCCTCCGGGACATTCATCTACGAGCAGTACTTC
TRBJ2-7 TRBV6-6 TRBD1 CASRSDRSYEQYF TGTGCCAGCAGATCGGACAGGTCCTACGAGCAGTACTTC
TRBJ2-3 TRBV4-1 . CASSHQITDTQYF TGCGCCAGCAGCCACCAGATCACAGATACGCAGTATTTT
TRBJ1-1 TRBV12-3/TRBV12-4 . CASRTGPNTEAFF TGTGCCAGCAGAACGGGGCCAAACACTGAAGCTTTCTTT
TRBJ2-5 TRBV6-2/TRBV6-3 . CASSRHDPKTQYF TGTGCCAGCAGTCGACACGATCCAAAGACCCAGTACTTC
TRBJ1-5 TRBV7-2 . CASSLGAGSNQPQHF TGTGCCAGCAGCTTGGGTGCAGGGAGCAATCAGCCCCAGCATTTT
TRBJ1-2 TRBV7-3 TRBD1 CASSSGQGHGYTF TGTGCCAGCAGCTCAGGACAGGGCCATGGCTACACCTTC
TRBJ1-2 TRBV28 . CASSGQGGGYTF TGTGCCAGCAGTGGGCAGGGTGGCGGCTACACCTTC
TRBJ1-2 TRBV18 . CASSPPAQGGGYTF TGTGCCAGCTCACCACCGGCACAGGGCGGTGGCTACACCTTC
TRBJ2-7 TRBV27 . CASSFGIIYEQYF TGTGCCAGCAGTTTTGGGATTATTTACGAGCAGTACTTC
TRBJ2-5 TRBV27 . CASSLFQGLQETQYF TGTGCCAGCAGTTTATTCCAGGGGCTCCAAGAGACCCAGTACTTC
TRBJ1-5 TRBV19 . CASSIRLKGVGNQPQHF TGTGCCAGTAGTATTAGGCTAAAAGGGGTTGGCAATCAGCCCCAGCATTTT
TRBJ1-1 TRBV28 . CASSLIDWNTEAFF TGTGCCAGCAGTTTAATCGACTGGAACACTGAAGCTTTCTTT
TRBJ2-2 TRBV29-1 . CSVSPSAGRTGELFF TGCAGCGTTTCCCCCTCGGCAGGGAGAACCGGGGAGCTGTTTTTT
TRBJ1-4 TRBV4-2 . CASSQTGTTNEKLFF TGTGCCAGCAGCCAAACAGGGACAACTAATGAAAAACTGTTTTTT
TRBJ1-5 TRBV15 . CATRNAGNQPQHF TGTGCCACCCGCAATGCAGGCAATCAGCCCCAGCATTTT
TRBJ1-1 TRBV3-1/TRBV3-2 . CASRPSDVRNTEAFF TGTGCCAGCAGGCCCTCTGACGTGAGGAACACTGAAGCTTTCTTT
TRBJ2-5 TRBV19 . CASSSQERETQYF TGTGCCAGTAGTAGTCAGGAACGAGAGACCCAGTACTTC
TRBJ1-6 TRBV28 . CAGQSSYNSPLHF TGTGCCGGCCAGAGCTCCTATAATTCACCCCTCCACTTT
TRBJ2-2 TRBV9 . CASSVAPETVGELFF TGTGCCAGCAGCGTAGCTCCGGAAACGGTCGGGGAGCTGTTTTTT
TRBJ2-1 TRBV3-1/TRBV3-2 . CASSQDLLRGNEQFF TGTGCCAGCAGCCAAGACCTCCTCCGGGGGAATGAGCAGTTCTTC
TRBJ1-1 TRBV5-3 . CARSPWSWNTEAFF TGTGCCAGAAGCCCTTGGAGCTGGAACACTGAAGCTTTCTTT
TRBJ2-2 TRBV6-6 TRBD1 CASSNGQGRNTGELFF TGTGCCAGCAGTAATGGACAGGGAAGGAACACCGGGGAGCTGTTTTTT
TRBJ1-2 TRBV6-5 . CASRPISGTYGYTF TGTGCCAGCAGGCCTATATCAGGGACCTATGGCTACACCTTC
TRBJ1-2 TRBV12-3/TRBV12-4 . CASSHRERYGYTF TGTGCCAGCAGTCACAGGGAACGTTATGGCTACACCTTC
TRBJ1-5 TRBV18 . CASSPGGAGNQPQHF TGTGCCAGCTCACCAGGGGGCGCGGGCAATCAGCCCCAGCATTTT
TRBJ2-3 TRBV9 . CASSVDFGVDTQYF TGTGCCAGCAGCGTGGATTTTGGGGTAGATACGCAGTATTTT
TRBJ2-7 TRBV6-5 . CASSYRYEQYF TGTGCCAGCAGCTACAGGTACGAGCAGTACTTC
TRBJ2-1 TRBV6-2/TRBV6-3 TRBD1 CASSRNRGHGNEQFF TGTGCCAGCAGTCGAAACAGGGGGCACGGCAATGAGCAGTTCTTC
TRBJ1-2 TRBV14 . CASSLGRGGYTF TGTGCCAGCAGCCTCGGCAGGGGTGGCTACACCTTC
TRBJ1-3 TRBV4-3 . CASSQDPRRGNTIYF TGCGCCAGCAGCCAAGATCCCAGAAGAGGAAACACCATATATTTT
TRBJ1-2 TRBV5-1 . CASSSWTAFDYGYTF TGCGCCAGCAGCTCCTGGACAGCTTTTGACTATGGCTACACCTTC
TRBJ1-1 TRBV6-5 TRBD1 CASSSAGTAHEAFF TGTGCCAGCAGTTCAGCCGGGACAGCCCATGAAGCTTTCTTT
TRBJ2-2 TRBV15 . CATSRDLMTFTGELFF TGTGCCACCAGCAGAGATCTAATGACGTTCACCGGGGAGCTGTTTTTT
TRBJ1-4 TRBV6-6 TRBD1 CASSPDRVGEKLFF TGTGCCAGCAGTCCCGACAGGGTGGGAGAAAAACTGTTTTTT
TRBJ2-3 TRBV5-1 TRBD2 CASSPQAGHSTDTQYF TGCGCCAGCAGCCCTCAAGCGGGGCATAGCACAGATACGCAGTATTTT
TRBJ1-1 TRBV28 . CASSLMSGAFF TGTGCCAGCAGTTTAATGTCAGGAGCTTTCTTT
TRBJ1-4 TRBV27 TRBD1 CASSAQGATNEKLFF TGTGCCAGCAGTGCACAGGGGGCAACTAATGAAAAACTGTTTTTT
TRBJ2-5 TRBV4-3 . CASSQEGRETQYF TGCGCCAGCAGCCAAGAGGGTAGGGAGACCCAGTACTTC
TRBJ1-3 TRBV3-1/TRBV3-2 TRBD1 CASSHLVRDRGLGNTIYF TGTGCCAGCAGCCACCTAGTGAGGGACAGGGGGCTCGGAAACACCATATATTTT
TRBJ1-1 TRBV19 . CASSPLHGVGTEAFF TGTGCCAGTAGTCCGTTACATGGGGTTGGGACTGAAGCTTTCTTT
TRBJ1-2 TRBV27 TRBD1 CASSSQPPDRSYGYTF TGTGCCAGCAGTTCCCAACCCCCGGACAGGTCCTATGGCTACACCTTC
TRBJ1-2 TRBV9 TRBD1 CASSATPGQGEGYTF TGTGCCAGCAGCGCGACCCCGGGACAGGGTGAGGGCTACACCTTC
TRBJ1-2 TRBV4-2 . CASSKGETRGDYGYTF TGTGCCAGCAGCAAAGGAGAGACTAGGGGAGACTATGGCTACACCTTC
TRBJ2-7 TRBV9 TRBD1 CASSASGQSSYEQYF TGTGCCAGCAGCGCTTCGGGACAGAGCTCCTACGAGCAGTACTTC
TRBJ1-5 TRBV28 . CASSLDNNQPQHF TGTGCCAGCAGTTTGGACAACAATCAGCCCCAGCATTTT
TRBJ2-2 TRBV30 . CAWSVLGNGGELFF TGTGCCTGGAGTGTACTAGGGAACGGCGGGGAGCTGTTTTTT
TRBJ2-7 TRBV28 . CASSRPTRPYEQYF TGTGCCAGCAGCAGACCCACACGCCCCTACGAGCAGTACTTC
TRBJ2-7 TRBV5-6 . CASSLGLLGEQYF TGTGCCAGCAGCTTGGGGTTGTTGGGAGAGCAGTACTTC
TRBJ1-4 TRBV4-3 TRBD1 CASSQDEGASTNEKLFF TGCGCCAGCAGCCAAGACGAGGGGGCATCAACTAATGAAAAACTGTTTTTT
TRBJ2-7 TRBV28 TRBD1 CASSPRQGAREQYF TGTGCCAGCAGTCCCCGACAGGGGGCGCGGGAGCAGTACTTC
TRBJ1-5 TRBV19 . CASEPAGNQPQHF TGTGCCAGTGAACCGGCGGGCAATCAGCCCCAGCATTTT
TRBJ1-6 TRBV7-6 . CASSLVSRSGSPLHF TGTGCCAGCAGCTTAGTATCAAGGTCGGGTTCACCCCTCCACTTT
TRBJ2-7 TRBV28 TRBD2 CASGGGVVVHEQYF TGTGCCAGCGGGGGGGGAGTAGTCGTCCACGAGCAGTACTTC
TRBJ2-5 TRBV7-9 . CASSSVGGYQETQYF TGTGCCAGCAGCTCAGTCGGAGGGTACCAAGAGACCCAGTACTTC
TRBJ1-3 TRBV4-1 . CASSAGSNTIYF TGCGCCAGCAGCGCAGGGTCTAACACCATATATTTT
TRBJ2-3 TRBV6-5 . CASSYLGGVTDTQYF TGTGCCAGCAGTTACTTAGGGGGGGTCACAGATACGCAGTATTTT
TRBJ2-7 TRBV27 . CASRIRGVGGYEQYF TGTGCCAGCAGGATACGGGGCGTAGGAGGCTACGAGCAGTACTTC
TRBJ2-1 TRBV20-1 . CSASSLGAQDNEQFF TGCAGTGCTAGTTCGCTAGGGGCCCAAGACAATGAGCAGTTCTTC